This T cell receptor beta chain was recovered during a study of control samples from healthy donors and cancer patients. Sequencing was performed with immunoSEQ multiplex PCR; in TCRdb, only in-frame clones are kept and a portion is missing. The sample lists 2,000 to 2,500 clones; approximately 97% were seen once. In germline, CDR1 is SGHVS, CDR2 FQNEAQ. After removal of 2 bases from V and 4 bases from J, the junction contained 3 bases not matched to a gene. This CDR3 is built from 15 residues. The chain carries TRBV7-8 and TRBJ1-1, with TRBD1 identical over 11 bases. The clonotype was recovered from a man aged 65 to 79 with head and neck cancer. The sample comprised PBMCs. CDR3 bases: TGTGCCAGCAGCTTAACGGACAGGGGGCCCACTGAAGCTTTCTTT. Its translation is CASSLTDRGPTEAFF.